A selection of T cell receptor beta chains follows, all from one sample in a study of cytomegalovirus exposure and HLA in healthy donors. Only in-frame clones appear in the TCRdb table, and some are missing; sequencing was by immunoSEQ multiplex PCR. This sample has about 200,000 clones; 70% to 85% occur once, and the top ten carry about 0.23%. The sequenced sample consisted of PBMCs. The receptor set was obtained from a girl aged 2-10 years in good health and CMV-seronegative. The CDR3 runs from the conserved cysteine through the conserved F or W. The D gene is left open where the match is weak. Clone sizes are given selectively: once, few, many, or a class where the clone is expanded.

J gene	V gene	clone size	D gene	CDR3 DNA	CDR3 protein
TRBJ1-2	TRBV25-1	few	NA	TGTGCCAGCATCCCCGCCCTCCTACGGAGACGGTATGGCTACACCTTC	CASIPALLRRRYGYTF
TRBJ2-7	TRBV2	NA	NA	TGTGCCAGCGCGCCTCCACTGCGGGCCTACGAGCAGTACTTC	CASAPPLRAYEQYF
TRBJ2-7	TRBV5-6	NA	NA	TGTGCCAGCAGCTACACAGGAAACTACGAGCAGTACTTC	CASSYTGNYEQYF
TRBJ2-7	TRBV5-1	few	TRBD2	TGCGCCAGCAGCGTAGCGGGGGGGCTCTACGAGCAGTACTTC	CASSVAGGLYEQYF
TRBJ1-2	TRBV6-5	NA	TRBD1	TGTGCCAGCAGCCCCGGGGGGACAGGGGGCAGTGGCTACACCTTC	CASSPGGTGGSGYTF
TRBJ1-6	TRBV6-1	few	TRBD1	TGTGCCAGCAGTGATAAATACAGGGGGCTTCCCAATTCACCCCTCCACTTT	CASSDKYRGLPNSPLHF
TRBJ2-2	TRBV7-3	NA	NA	TGTGCCAGCAGCTTAAGTTTCCGGGGCGGGGAGCTGTTTTTT	CASSLSFRGGELFF
TRBJ1-5	TRBV5-6	few	NA	TGTGCCAGCAGCTTCCTAAGTAGCAATCAGCCCCAGCATTTT	CASSFLSSNQPQHF
TRBJ2-7	TRBV19	NA	NA	TGTGCCAGTAGTATATCGGGGAGATCCTACGAGCAGTACTTC	CASSISGRSYEQYF
TRBJ2-7	TRBV20-1	NA	NA	TGCAGTGCTAGGACTGGACTCGAGCAGTACTTC	CSARTGLEQYF
TRBJ2-5	TRBV6-5	NA	TRBD1	TGTGCCAGCAGTTACTGGACAGGGGACCTCCTGGAGACCCAGTACTTC	CASSYWTGDLLETQYF
TRBJ2-1	TRBV9	NA	NA	TGTGCCAGCAGCGTAGAAGAGCATGAGCAGTTCTTC	CASSVEEHEQFF
TRBJ2-2	TRBV19	NA	TRBD2	TGTGCCAGTAGCTTAAGAATACTAGCGGCGAACACCGGGGAGCTGTTTTTT	CASSLRILAANTGELFF
TRBJ2-3	TRBV7-9	NA	NA	TGTGCCAGCAGCTTAGCGTCTAGCACAGATACGCAGTATTTT	CASSLASSTDTQYF
TRBJ2-1	TRBV7-8	NA	TRBD2	TGTGCCAGCAGCTCCAGCGGGAGGGCCTACAATGAGCAGTTCTTC	CASSSSGRAYNEQFF
TRBJ2-3	TRBV7-9	NA	TRBD1	TGTGCCAGCAGCTTGTCGACAGGGGGAACAGATACGCAGTATTTT	CASSLSTGGTDTQYF
TRBJ1-6	TRBV7-9	NA	NA	TGTGCCAGCAGCCCCGACAGAGTGGGATCACCCCTCCACTTT	CASSPDRVGSPLHF
TRBJ2-5	TRBV5-4	NA	TRBD1	TGTGCCAGCAGCTTAGGACAGGGCCCAACCCAAGAGACCCAGTACTTC	CASSLGQGPTQETQYF
TRBJ1-2	TRBV19	NA	TRBD1	TGTGCCAGCCGGGACAGGGGTTATGGCTACACCTTC	CASRDRGYGYTF
TRBJ2-3	TRBV7-9	NA	NA	TGTGCCAGCAGCTTCTACACTAGACGCACAGATACGCAGTATTTT	CASSFYTRRTDTQYF
TRBJ2-2	TRBV6-5	NA	TRBD1	TGTGCCAGCAGGTACAGGGGGACAAACACCGGGGAGCTGTTTTTT	CASRYRGTNTGELFF
TRBJ2-5	TRBV7-2	NA	NA	TGTGCCAGCAGCTCCTCGGTCTCGGGGGAGACCCAGTACTTC	CASSSSVSGETQYF
TRBJ2-3	TRBV7-6	NA	NA	TGTGCCAGCAGCTTATGGTTCTGGCAGACGCAGTATTTT	CASSLWFWQTQYF
TRBJ1-4	TRBV27	NA	NA	TGTGCCAGCAGCACAAGGACTAGAGGGCCGACTAATGAAAAACTGTTTTTT	CASSTRTRGPTNEKLFF
TRBJ2-5	TRBV5-4	once	NA	TGTGCCAGCAGTCGTCCCGGGACACTACAAGAGACCCAGTACTTC	CASSRPGTLQETQYF
TRBJ2-3	TRBV2	NA	TRBD2	TGTGCCAGCAGTTCGCCGTCGGGACTAGCGGGGGGCACCGGATGGGATACGCAGTATTTT	CASSSPSGLAGGTGWDTQYF
TRBJ1-1	TRBV6-1	NA	TRBD1	TGTGCCAGCAGTGAAAATCTGATGGACAGGGGGCTTGAAGCTTTCTTT	CASSENLMDRGLEAFF
TRBJ1-2	TRBV4-2	NA	TRBD1	TGTGCCAGCAGCCAAAGGACAGGAGAATATGGCTACACCTTC	CASSQRTGEYGYTF
TRBJ2-1	TRBV9	NA	NA	TGTGCCAGCAGCGCCCAGCCGGGACAAACCTACAATGAGCAGTTCTTC	CASSAQPGQTYNEQFF
TRBJ2-7	TRBV25-1	NA	TRBD2	TGTGCCAGCAGTTGGTGGGAGGGATACGAGCAGTACTTC	CASSWWEGYEQYF
TRBJ2-7	TRBV6-5	NA	NA	TGTGCCAGCAGTTATCAGGAAAGTAGAGTTCACGAGCAGTACTTC	CASSYQESRVHEQYF
TRBJ1-2	TRBV30	NA	NA	TGTGCCTGGAACCAGCGAGGGAAGTATGGCTACACCTTC	CAWNQRGKYGYTF
TRBJ2-7	TRBV5-5	NA	TRBD1	TGTGCCAGCAGCTTGTGGCAGGGGGTCTACGAGCAGTACTTC	CASSLWQGVYEQYF
TRBJ2-7	TRBV11-1	few	NA	TGTGCCAGCAGCTTCCATGGACAGTCCTACGAGCAGTACTTC	CASSFHGQSYEQYF
TRBJ2-5	TRBV19	NA	TRBD1	TGTGCCAGTAGTACCGGGACAGGGCAGGAGACCCAGTACTTC	CASSTGTGQETQYF
TRBJ2-6	TRBV2	NA	NA	TGTGCCAGCAGTCCTAGCCAAGTTGGGGCCAACGTCCTGACTTTC	CASSPSQVGANVLTF
TRBJ1-5	TRBV6-1	few	TRBD1	TGTGCCAGCACTGTGACAGGGGCGAGCAATCAGCCCCAGCATTTT	CASTVTGASNQPQHF
TRBJ2-1	TRBV7-9	NA	NA	TGTGCCAGCAGCTTGGCCCTCCGAGGAGGAAATGAGCAGTTCTTC	CASSLALRGGNEQFF
TRBJ2-6	TRBV7-9	few	NA	TGTGCCGGAATCAGGGCGGAAGGGGCCAACGTCCTGACTTTC	CAGIRAEGANVLTF
TRBJ1-2	TRBV5-4	NA	NA	TGTGCCAGCAGCCCGCTGGGAGGGAACCGTGGCTACACCTTC	CASSPLGGNRGYTF
TRBJ1-3	TRBV2	NA	NA	TGTGCCAGCAGTGGAACGGGAGGGAACTCTGGAAACACCATATATTTT	CASSGTGGNSGNTIYF
TRBJ2-7	TRBV19	few	NA	TGTGCCAGTAGCCAGGTGGACTACGAGCAGTACTTC	CASSQVDYEQYF
TRBJ1-1	TRBV19	few	TRBD1	TGTGCCAGTAGTATCGGGACAGGGAACACTGAAGCTTTCTTT	CASSIGTGNTEAFF
TRBJ2-7	TRBV5-4	NA	NA	TGTGCCAGCAGCTCCAGACAGGTGTCCTACGAGCAGTACTTC	CASSSRQVSYEQYF
TRBJ2-7	TRBV7-6	NA	NA	TGTGCCAGCAGCTTAGCGCTGGCCGAGCAGTACTTC	CASSLALAEQYF
TRBJ1-1	TRBV7-9	NA	TRBD1	TGTGCCAGCAGCTTGCTAGACAGGGCCGGAGCTGAAGCTTTCTTT	CASSLLDRAGAEAFF
TRBJ1-2	TRBV5-4	NA	NA	TGTGCCAGCAGCTCCCCCCTCGACAGTTTCTACACCTTC	CASSSPLDSFYTF